The clone carrying this TCR beta chain was seen repeatedly, ten times or more. The target antigen is unknown. The data derive from a study of T cells in Graves' hyperthyroidism and ophthalmopathy. Study outcomes and limitations: A model of 13 V-J features distinguished ophthalmopathy from stable hyperthyroidism.

The CDR3 spans 14 residues. Germline V gene data show CDR1 as SNHLY and CDR2 as FYNNEI. V lost 8 bases to trimming and J lost 3 bases; unmatched junction nucleotides: 8. The definition of stable Graves' hyperthyroidism was no ophthalmopathy progression within 18 months. The source material, RNA transcripts, was used to amplify TCR beta CDR3 regions. HTBI primers were employed in a first-round RT-PCR of the TCR CDR3. TCRdb re-analysed the multiplex PCR reads in MiXCR, keeping a single row per CDR3 protein. The repertoire holds a few hundred thousand distinct CDR3 sequences, 15% seen once, with roughly 33% in the top ten.

Sequencing was performed on blood. This receptor was obtained from a woman in her twenties or thirties with Graves' hyperthyroidism. V gene TRBV2 combines with J gene TRBJ2-5, with 8 bases fitting TRBD2. As DNA, the CDR3 is TGTGCCAGCGGGAGAGTACTAGCGGAAGAGACCCAGTACTTC. Translation: CASGRVLAEETQYF.